This T cell receptor (beta chain) is drawn from a study of CD8 T cells in ankylosing spondylitis. Study findings and constraints: Prior work had noted some motif variants in reactive arthritis blood and synovial fluid. What seemed typical of ankylosing spondylitis blood was a TCR beta motif built from about 8 highly homologous variants. Researchers report that disease-linked clones proved CD8+ and relatively rare in peripheral blood.

This clonotype was seen only a few times. Its matching antigen is unknown. In TCRdb, the 5' RACE reads were re-called with MiXCR into one record per CDR3 protein. Here the sample spans about 700,000 distinct CDR3 sequences, around 19% being singletons. The germline V gene encodes CDR1 MNHEY and CDR2 SVGAGI. V lost 0 bases and J lost 4, with 12 bases in between. The CDR3 totals 15 residues. This TCR was recovered from a male donor with ankylosing spondylitis. The sample consisted of blood, either unsorted or a sorted T cell fraction (not recorded which). This sequence joins TRBV6-5 and TRBJ1-2; D perhaps matches TRBD1 (5 bases). DNA of the CDR3: TGTGCCAGCAGTTACTCCGGGGGGTTGGGCTATGGCTACACCTTC. It codes for CASSYSGGLGYGYTF.